Below are 5 T cell receptor beta chains sequenced from a single sample in a study of STAT5B mutations in CD4+ large granular lymphocyte leukemia. Assay used: immunoSEQ multiplex PCR; TCRdb lists only in-frame clones, some missing. The sample records roughly 48,000 clones, 55% to 75% being singletons. Source material: CD4+ T cells from blood buffy coats. Receptors were obtained from a human donor in good health.

V is TRBV9 and J is TRBJ2-4, with 8 bases aligning to TRBD1. CDR3 length equals 16 residues. Germline V lookup: CDR1 SGDLS, CDR2 YYNGEE. V shed 3 bases and J 0 bases; nucleotides not matched to a gene: 5. CDR3 DNA sequence: TGTGCCAGCAGCGGACAGGGGCCCCTAGCCAAAAACATTCAGTACTTC. It specifies CASSGQGPLAKNIQYF.

The chain uses TRBV30 and TRBJ1-5; a possible D gene is TRBD1 (5 bases). V was clipped by 2 bases and J by 5 bases, with 10 bases between them. The CDR3 runs 13 residues. CDR1 and CDR2 (germline): GTSNPN, SVGIG (reference sequence). CDR3 coding DNA: TGTGCCTGGAGTCTAGGGGCCCATCAGCCCCAGCATTTT. This encodes CAWSLGAHQPQHF.

The chain has TRBV14 and TRBJ1-1, with D hard to call. The ends were cut back, 6 bases at V and 1 base at J, with 9 bases in the middle. Germline CDR1 is SGHDN and CDR2 is FVKESK. CDR3 length: 13 residues. The CDR3 region is CASSRHPNTEAFF. CDR3 coding DNA: TGTGCCAGCAGTCGACACCCGAACACTGAAGCTTTCTTT.

The chain employs TRBV11-1 and TRBJ2-1; D may be TRBD1 or TRBD2 (6 bases each). CDR1 and CDR2 (germline): SGHAT, FQDESV (reference sequence). The CDR3 has 15 amino acids. Between the trimmed V and J ends, which lost 1 base and 6 bases, there was a span of 13 bases. The CDR3 reads CASSLEGGLGNEQFF. CDR3 DNA: TGTGCCAGCAGCTTAGAGGGGGGCCTTGGCAATGAGCAGTTCTTC.

Here the CDR3 DNA reads TGTGCCAGTTCAACGTCCGAGACAACAGGGAATCAGCCCCAGCATTTT. Amino acids: CASSTSETTGNQPQHF. This chain links TRBV2 with TRBJ1-5; D may be TRBD1 (6 bases). Trimming removed 9 bases at V and 4 bases at J, with 22 bases between. This CDR3 spans 16 amino acids. Germline CDR1 reads SNHLY; CDR2 reads FYNNEI.